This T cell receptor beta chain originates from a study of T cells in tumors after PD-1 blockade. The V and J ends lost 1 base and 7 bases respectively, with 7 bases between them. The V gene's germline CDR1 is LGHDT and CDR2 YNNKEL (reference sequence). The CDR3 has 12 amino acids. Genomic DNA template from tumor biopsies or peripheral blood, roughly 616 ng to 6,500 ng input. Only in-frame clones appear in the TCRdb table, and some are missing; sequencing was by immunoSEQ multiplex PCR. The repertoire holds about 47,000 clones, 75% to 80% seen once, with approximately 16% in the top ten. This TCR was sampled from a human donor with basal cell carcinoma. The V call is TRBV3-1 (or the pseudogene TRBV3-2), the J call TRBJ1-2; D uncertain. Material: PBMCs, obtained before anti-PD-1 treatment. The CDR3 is CASSQVESGYTF. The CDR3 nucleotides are TGTGCCAGCAGCCAAGTCGAGAGTGGCTACACCTTC.